The text below deals with one TCR beta chain. What it binds is not known. Libraries used about 18,000 to 1,000,000 sorted naive CD8 T cells and 10%, 30% or 50% RNA input. Bulk TCR libraries used previously described methods and listed TCR primers. TCRdb reprocessed the PCR reads via MiXCR and lists one record per CDR3 protein. The sample shows around 480,000 distinct CDR3 sequences, less than 30% of them seen only once. The data originate from a study of molecular identifiers for immune sequencing clone quantification. The study's findings and limits: Jurkat TCR RNA that was spiked in from one cell was reportedly detectable among some 970,000 naive cells. Whereas clones above 20 RNA copies held under 1% of naive-cell molecules, they held over 97% of effector molecules.

The CDR3 covers 15 residues. The V and J ends lost 0 bases and 6 bases, in that order; junction bases with no gene match: 6. Germline V lookup: CDR1 DFQATT, CDR2 SNEGSKA (reference sequence). This receptor was taken from a human donor in good health. Some libraries in this study had Jurkat cell RNA spiked in. The sequenced material came from naive CD8+ T cells from blood, with Jurkat cell RNA spiked in. The subset here: FACS-sorted CD8+CD4-CCR7+CD45RA+ naive T cells. The chain combines TRBV20-1 with TRBJ2-7; 12 bases map to TRBD1. The CDR3 region has the DNA TGCAGTGCTAGAGACACCGGGACAGGGGGCGGCGAGCAGTACTTC. Encoded protein: CSARDTGTGGGEQYF.